This TCR beta chain was captured in a study of T cell responses to AZD1222 COVID-19 vaccine. This clone appeared once. The junction and the germline gene differ at one end; a read error may be behind it. Measured with immunoSEQ multiplex PCR; TCRdb has only the in-frame clones, and not every one. The sample lists roughly 120,000 clones, around 88% occurring once. The length of the CDR3 is 14 residues. The germline CDR1 and CDR2 sequences are SGHAT and FQDESV (reference sequence). The receptor's source is an adult who received the AZD1222 COVID-19 vaccine. The input for sequencing was peripheral blood, taken 28 days after the second AZD1222 dose. V is TRBV11-1 and J is TRBJ2-7; 7 bases fit TRBD1. The CDR3 DNA follows: TGTGCCAGCAGGTTACAGGGGAATTCCTTCGAGCAGTACTTC. It yields the protein CASRLQGNSFEQYF.